Sequencing of this TCR beta chain was carried out in a study of T cells in localized non-small cell lung cancer. Germline loops: CDR1 LGHNA, CDR2 YSLEER. The CDR3 is 14 residues long. V shed 0 bases and J shed 5 bases, with 10 bases lying between them. Here immunoSEQ multiplex PCR was the method, and the copy in TCRdb shows in-frame clones only, minus some. The table records about 36,000 clones, around 90% of them present only once. This receptor was identified in a woman aged 35 to 69 with stage I lung adenocarcinoma. The sample was peripheral blood, taken before any cancer treatment. The chain employs TRBV4-3 and TRBJ1-2, with D unclear. CDR3 region: CASSQDDGRYGYTF. CDR3 DNA sequence: TGCGCCAGCAGCCAAGACGACGGTAGATATGGCTACACCTTC.